The next 20 T cell receptor beta chains were all read from a single sample in a study of shared clonotypes between healthy human individuals. Libraries were prepared by immunoSEQ multiplex PCR; TCRdb keeps only in-frame clonotypes and omits some of them. The sample lists hundreds of thousands of clones; about 91% were seen once. Naive CD8 populations comprised CD45RO-negative cells positively selected for CCR7, excluding terminally differentiated effector memory CD45RA+ cells. Sequenced sample: naive CD8+ T cells sorted from blood. These receptor sequences come from a man under 40 in good health.

In regard to this clone: The sample holds other DNA sequences that translate to the same CDR3. The rearrangement joins TRBV6-5 to TRBJ2-7; 8 nucleotides align to TRBD1. The CDR3 consists of 14 residues. V trimming: 5 bases; J trimming: 2 bases; junction bases outside the gene matches: 5. CDR1 and CDR2 (germline): MNHEY, SVGAGI. In DNA, the CDR3 is TGTGCCAGCAGTGACAGGGGTGGGCCCTACGAGCAGTACTTC. Protein product: CASSDRGGPYEQYF.

This sequence joins TRBV11-3 and TRBJ1-2, with TRBD1 identical over 10 bases. With 5 bases clipped from V and 2 bases from J, the junction kept 8 bases outside the gene matches. Germline CDR1 and CDR2: SGHNT and YENEEA. The CDR3 is 16 amino acids. CDR3 nucleotides: TGTGCCAGCAGCCCGGGGACAGGGGACTCCAACTATGGCTACACCTTC. Protein: CASSPGTGDSNYGYTF.

The chain recombines TRBV5-1 with TRBJ2-6; a possible D gene is TRBD2 (6 bases). Germline values: CDR1 SGHRS, CDR2 YFSETQ. The CDR3 has 17 residues. Trimming took 5 bases from V and 2 from J, leaving 17 bases between them. CDR3 region: CASRVWTGVTGANVLTF. The CDR3 region has the DNA TGCGCCAGCAGGGTGTGGACGGGGGTTACTGGGGCCAACGTCCTGACTTTC.

The V gene is TRBV7-9, the J gene TRBJ1-5; D is uncertain. CDR3 size: 14 residues. The germline V and J ends were trimmed by 1 base and 4 bases, with 8 bases remaining between them. The germline V gene has CDR1 SEHNR and CDR2 FQNEAQ (reference sequence). The CDR3 nucleotides are TGTGCCAGCAGCTTAGGGCCAGTAAATCAGCCCCAGCATTTT. Protein product: CASSLGPVNQPQHF.

This clone was recorded a few times. The chain's CDR3 is CASSSHTASSGNTIYF. The CDR3 bases are TGTGCCAGCAGCTCACACACTGCCTCCTCTGGAAACACCATATATTTT. The chain joins TRBV9 to TRBJ1-3, with D hard to call. The germline V and J ends were trimmed by 4 bases and 0 bases, with 14 bases remaining between them. The CDR3 covers 16 residues. From germline, CDR1 is SGDLS and CDR2 YYNGEE.

The chain couples TRBV7-9 to TRBJ1-1, with D unclear. The CDR3 length is 13 residues. Trimming took 1 base from V and 7 from J, leaving 10 bases between them. CDR1 SEHNR and CDR2 FQNEAQ come from the germline V gene (reference sequence). CDR3 in amino acids: CASSLGSYYEAFF. CDR3 in DNA: TGTGCCAGCAGCTTAGGGTCGTATTATGAAGCTTTCTTT.

The V call is TRBV27, the J call TRBJ2-7; D may be TRBD1 (5 bases). This CDR3 region has 14 residues. V was clipped by 6 bases and J by 3 bases, with 15 bases between them. Germline V gene data show CDR1 as MNHEY and CDR2 as SMNVEV (reference sequence). Here the CDR3 reads CASSRQDRDYEQYF. CDR3 coding DNA: TGTGCCAGCAGCCGACAAGACAGAGACTACGAGCAGTACTTC.

The CDR3 region is CASSSLAESSYNEQFF. CDR3 DNA: TGTGCCAGCAGTTCCTTAGCGGAAAGCTCCTACAATGAGCAGTTCTTC. The J gene is TRBJ2-1, the V gene TRBV27, with D perhaps TRBD2 (6 bases). V dropped 4 bases and J dropped 0 bases, with 13 bases sitting between them. Germline V gene sequence: CDR1 MNHEY, CDR2 SMNVEV (reference sequence). The CDR3 consists of 16 residues.

The J gene is TRBJ2-3, the V gene TRBV6-5, with TRBD2 matching 7 bases. V gave up 2 bases and J gave up 0 bases; unmatched junction bases: 2. This CDR3 is built from 15 residues. CDR1 and CDR2 from the germline V gene are MNHEY and SVGAGI. The CDR3: CASSYLSGSTDTQYF. The CDR3 bases are TGTGCCAGCAGTTACCTTAGCGGGAGCACAGATACGCAGTATTTT.

The chain combines TRBV5-5 with TRBJ2-7; D uncertain. This CDR3 spans 17 amino acids. Germline CDR1 reads SGHKS; CDR2 reads YYEKEE (reference sequence). The V and J ends lost 2 bases and 3 bases respectively, with 21 bases between them. CDR3 residues: CASSLVASQYFRYEQYF. The CDR3 DNA is TGTGCCAGCAGCTTAGTTGCTAGTCAGTACTTTCGCTACGAGCAGTACTTC.

This clone was detected once. The CDR3, as DNA: TGTGCCAGCACCACGATAACACAGGGGGGAGAAGAGACCCAGTACTTC. This sequence encodes CASTTITQGGEETQYF. J is TRBJ2-5 and V is TRBV7-9; 8 bases agree with TRBD1. CDR3 length: 16 residues. V gave up 7 bases and J gave up 3 bases; unmatched junction bases: 13. Germline values: CDR1 SEHNR, CDR2 FQNEAQ (reference sequence).

The genes are TRBV13 and TRBJ2-7; 7 positions match TRBD1. Looked up from germline, CDR1 is PRHDT and CDR2 is FYEKMQ (reference sequence). CDR3 length: 16 residues. The V and J ends lost 0 bases and 0 bases, in that order; junction bases with no gene match: 5. The CDR3 spells CASSLGGQVSSYEQYF. DNA for the CDR3: TGTGCCAGCAGCTTAGGAGGACAGGTGAGCTCCTACGAGCAGTACTTC.

The genes are TRBV14 and TRBJ1-3; D unresolved. Germline V gives CDR1 SGHDN, CDR2 FVKESK. V lost 0 bases to trimming and J lost 5 bases, with 8 bases between them. The CDR3 totals 14 residues. CDR3 in amino acids: CASSQERDRNTIYF. The CDR3 DNA reads as TGTGCCAGCAGCCAAGAAAGGGATCGAAACACCATATATTTT.

This clone has a single count. V and J are TRBV27 and TRBJ2-5; D may correspond to TRBD1 or TRBD2 (5 bases each). The germline V gene has CDR1 MNHEY and CDR2 SMNVEV (reference sequence). The V end lost 0 bases, the J end lost 7 bases, and 21 bases lay between the germline ends. CDR3 size: 17 residues. In nucleotides, the CDR3 is TGTGCCAGCAGTTTATCGATCGGCGCAGCGTCGAGGGGGACCCAGTACTTC. Its translation: CASSLSIGAASRGTQYF.

V is TRBV19 and J is TRBJ1-1, with 9 bases matching TRBD1. The CDR3 consists of 11 residues. Germline loops: CDR1 LNHDA, CDR2 SQIVND (reference sequence). Trimming took 9 bases from V and 8 from J; bases not matched to a gene: 4. CDR3 residues: CASTTGGEAFF. The CDR3 nucleotides are TGTGCCAGCACAACAGGGGGCGAAGCTTTCTTT.

This clone was detected once. The chain combines TRBV11-2 with TRBJ2-1, with TRBD1 identical over 7 bases. CDR3 length equals 13 residues. The V gene's germline CDR1 is SGHAT and CDR2 FQNNGV. With V trimmed by 4 bases and J by 3 bases, 0 bases remained unmatched. The CDR3, as DNA: TGTGCCAGCAGCTGGGACAGCTACAATGAGCAGTTCTTC. Its translation: CASSWDSYNEQFF.

V and J are TRBV27 and TRBJ1-2; TRBD1 is a possible D gene (6 bases). The germline V gene has CDR1 MNHEY and CDR2 SMNVEV (reference sequence). The CDR3 has 13 residues. Trimming took off 6 bases at V and 8 bases at J, with 16 bases between the two ends. The CDR3 loop reads CASRYSGEWGYTF. CDR3 nucleotides: TGTGCCAGCAGATACTCAGGGGAGTGGGGCTACACCTTC.

A remark on this clone: In the same sample, other DNA sequences code for this CDR3. The gene calls are TRBV9 and TRBJ2-1; 11 bases align to TRBD2. Germline V gene lookup returns CDR1 SGDLS and CDR2 YYNGEE. With V trimmed by 4 bases and J by 6 bases, 3 bases remained unmatched. This CDR3 has 14 amino acids. Here the CDR3 reads CASSTSGSGNEQFF. CDR3 DNA sequence: TGTGCCAGCAGCACTAGCGGGAGCGGCAATGAGCAGTTCTTC.

This clone is a singleton in its sample. The chain has TRBV10-3 and TRBJ2-4; no firm D call. Germline-derived CDR1 and CDR2 are ENHRY and SYGVKD. CDR3 length: 13 amino acids. V lost 9 bases to trimming and J lost 5 bases, with 14 bases between them. The CDR3, as DNA: TGTGCCATTAGCCCCGCAGATGAAAACATTCAGTACTTC. This sequence encodes CAISPADENIQYF.

The chain is built from TRBV7-2 and TRBJ1-5; D is uncertain. V was cut by 1 base and J by 0 bases, with 16 bases left in between. This CDR3 comprises 18 residues. The germline CDR1 and CDR2 sequences are SGHTA and FQGNSA. The CDR3 coding sequence is TGTGCCAGCAGCTTAGACCGGGGAGTGGGGTATAGCAATCAGCCCCAGCATTTT. It codes for CASSLDRGVGYSNQPQHF.